The clone carrying this T cell receptor (beta chain) has only one observation. V lost 3 bases and J 5 bases, leaving 20 bases between the germline ends. The CDR3 is made up of 17 amino acids. In germline, CDR1 is MDHEN, CDR2 SYDVKM. The record originates from a study of blood T cell repertoires in COVID-19. Those enrolled, adults aged 18 to 89 years, came from some 25 US areas. Participant-reported clinical history was the basis for cohort assignment. Authors' methods: Reference gene primer amplification gave nucleated cell count estimates. Profiled with immunoSEQ multiplex PCR; TCRdb holds only in-frame clones, not every one. The D gene and trimming were derived from the DNA, and the V and J assignments and clone size from that table. The repertoire holds fewer than 350,000 clones, with 88% as singletons.

This receptor was taken from a woman aged 25-40 years who had been exposed to COVID-19. V is TRBV28 and J is TRBJ1-5; D is undetermined. The sequencing input was PBMCs or T cells enriched from blood (not recorded which). CDR3 region: CASSFNWEDGTYQPQHF. Here the CDR3 DNA reads TGTGCCAGCAGTTTTAATTGGGAGGACGGTACTTATCAGCCCCAGCATTTT.